This passage covers 2 T cell receptor beta chains from one sample sequenced in a study of blood T cell repertoires in COVID-19. Produced via immunoSEQ multiplex PCR; TCRdb's table is partial and in-frame only. The sample lists 70,000 to 90,000 clones; about 82% were seen once. Sequenced input: peripheral blood. The source of these receptors is a middle-aged man with active COVID-19.

V usage is TRBV4-1 and J usage is TRBJ2-1; 8 nucleotides agree with TRBD1. This CDR3 has 15 residues. The V gene end was trimmed by 0 bases and the J gene end by 3 bases; junction bases not matched to a gene: 1. Looked up from germline, CDR1 is MGHRA and CDR2 is YSYEKL. CDR3 DNA: TGCGCCAGCAGCCAAGACGGGACAGGCTACAATGAGCAGTTCTTC. Its protein product is CASSQDGTGYNEQFF.

V gene TRBV28 combines with J gene TRBJ1-3; 8 bases map to TRBD1. This CDR3 contains 16 residues. CDR1 and CDR2 (germline): MDHEN, SYDVKM. J gave up 0 bases and V 3 bases, and 4 bases lay outside the gene matches. CDR3 protein: CASSLTGAYSGNTIYF. DNA for the CDR3: TGTGCCAGCAGTTTGACAGGGGCTTACTCTGGAAACACCATATATTTT.